The entry that follows covers one T cell receptor (beta chain) sequence. Its antigen is currently not known. Qualities for individual bases were not recorded, and no much larger clone is one base off. TCRbeta CDR3 regions were immunosequenced from genomic DNA with the immunoSEQ Assay. Before high-throughput sequencing, the genomic DNA was amplified using bias-controlled multiplex PCR. The authors processed their data as follows. To quantify the absolute abundance of each unique TCRbeta CDR3 region, the sequences were collapsed and filtered. Clonality, defined as 1 minus Pielou's evenness, was calculated using only productive rearrangements. Tumor T-cell fraction was calculated by normalizing TCRbeta template counts to usable DNA, which was estimated from several housekeeping genes. Clones with significantly greater frequencies in on-treatment versus baseline samples were identified using a previously published method. TCRdb took this table from immuneACCESS and kept in-frame rearrangements with V and J called. Such tables lack part of the clones; where checked against another copy, unresolved V genes explain under half of the gap, and the rest is unexplained. That table supplies the V and J calls and clone size; D and trimming were determined from the DNA. The sample table shows roughly 3,000 clones, and approximately 20% are seen once. The ten top clones hold 28% of the sample.

These data belong to a study of sequential checkpoint blockade in melanoma (dated 2019 in TCRdb). Regarding the study in general: In a 1:1 randomization, patients received either first-line nivolumab then ipilimumab (arm A) or ipilimumab then nivolumab (arm B). In around four fifths of the matched pre- and post-treatment tumor biopsy pairs, both biopsies came from the same lesion. Maintenance nivolumab came after both trial sequences. DNA from about 100 pretreatment melanoma tumor samples underwent TCRbeta immunosequencing. Matched tumor biopsies were taken from 20 to 25 patients before treatment and at week 13, after single-agent nivolumab (arm A) or ipilimumab (arm B).

Overall study outcomes, separate from this receptor: Among patients in the nivolumab-first arm (arm A), tumor TIL clonality before treatment was associated with response (P = .04). Clinical benefit was about 30 times more likely to be achieved by patients whose tumor T-cell fraction and clonality increased by week 13. The model for predicting response that combines TCR metrics with mutation burden needs to be validated in larger, independent patient cohorts. PD-L1 staining and CD8+ T-cell counts correlated with tumor T-cell fraction and clonality, whereas mutational load did not. Within-arm analyses of tumor T-cell fraction were limited by small sample sizes and reduced statistical power.

This specimen's treatment or condition label, per the study, means: randomized to nivolumab then ipilimumab (arm A) or the reverse (arm B). None of the trial patients had been given prior DNA-damaging chemotherapy. The samples were obtained from melanoma patients enrolled in CheckMate 064, an open-label, randomized phase II trial testing sequential checkpoint blockade. Tumor TCR sequencing used genomic DNA from formalin-fixed paraffin-embedded (FFPE) tissue samples. Counted from cysteine to phenylalanine, this CDR3 has 12 amino acids. Of all the DNA, just the CDR3 is kept, 36 bases in frame from base 1. V was cut back by 11 bases and J by 0 bases, leaving a gap of 7 bases between them. CDR1 and CDR2 are read off the germline V gene (reference sequence) as LNHDA and SQIVND.

The chain joins TRBV19 to TRBJ2-2; the D gene identity is not certain. The receptor's source is a human donor with melanoma. The input for sequencing was tumor tissue (inferred from file names), taken from a patient given nivolumab and ipilimumab in sequence. In nucleotide form, the sequence is TGTGCCGGGTCCACGAACACCGGGGAGCTGTTTTTT. It translates to CAGSTNTGELFF.